These 30 T cell receptor beta chains were all obtained from the same sample, sequenced in a study of cytomegalovirus exposure and HLA in healthy donors. Measured with immunoSEQ multiplex PCR; TCRdb has only the in-frame clones, and not every one. The data contain 250,000 or so clones, around 90% of them singletons. The sample comprised PBMCs. These TCRs come from a woman aged 18-30 years in good health and CMV-seronegative.

This sequence joins TRBV2 and TRBJ2-4; TRBD2 is a possible D gene (6 bases). Germline V lookup: CDR1 SNHLY, CDR2 FYNNEI. CDR3 length: 15 residues. V lost 0 bases and J lost 6, with 12 bases in between. CDR3 sequence: CASSEARGGGNIQYF. DNA of the CDR3: TGTGCCAGCAGTGAAGCGCGGGGTGGTGGAAACATTCAGTACTTC.

The chain combines TRBV6-5 with TRBJ1-2; 9 bases line up with TRBD1. The junction had 9 bases not matched to a gene; V was cut back by 5 bases and J by 8 bases. Germline CDR1 MNHEY, CDR2 SVGAGI. There are 14 residues in the CDR3. The CDR3 bases are TGTGCCAGCAGTGGGGACAGGGTTAAAGGGGGCTACACCTTC. Translating it yields CASSGDRVKGGYTF.

The sample holds many counts of this clone. The chain carries TRBV5-1 and TRBJ1-2, with 8 nucleotides matching TRBD1. The CDR3 loop spans 14 amino acids. Per germline, CDR1 SGHRS and CDR2 YFSETQ. The V segment lost 0 bases and the J segment 8 bases; nucleotides outside the gene matches: 6. CDR3 in amino acids: CASSLALDRDGYTF. The CDR3 coding sequence is TGCGCCAGCAGCTTGGCTCTGGACAGGGACGGCTACACCTTC.

The chain has TRBV5-1 and TRBJ1-1; D is unclear. CDR1 and CDR2 (germline): SGHRS, YFSETQ. The CDR3 runs 14 residues. Trimming took 0 bases from V and 0 from J, leaving 6 bases between them. As DNA, the CDR3 is TGCGCCAGCAGCTTGGCGGAGATGAACACTGAAGCTTTCTTT. Translated: CASSLAEMNTEAFF.

The V call is TRBV4-2, the J call TRBJ2-6, with 9 bases identical to TRBD1. Germline CDR1 LGHNA, CDR2 YNFKEQ. The trim removed 1 base at V and 3 bases at J, leaving 7 bases unmatched. This CDR3 is built from 18 residues. The CDR3, as DNA: TGTGCCAGCAGCCAAGGGGAACAGGGGGCGTTTGGGGCCAACGTCCTGACTTTC. Its translation: CASSQGEQGAFGANVLTF.

The J gene is TRBJ1-2, the V gene TRBV15, with TRBD1 matching over 12 bases. This CDR3 region has 15 residues. V was pared by 4 bases and J by 6 bases, with 6 bases of the junction left unmatched. Germline loops: CDR1 LNHNV, CDR2 YYDKDF (reference sequence). The CDR3 nucleotides are TGTGCCACCAGCAAATCCGGGACAGGGGGCCATGGCTACACCTTC. This translates into CATSKSGTGGHGYTF.

This clone was detected only once. The chain is built from TRBV12-5 and TRBJ2-7; D might be TRBD2 (6 bases). Trimming pared 0 bases from V and 2 bases from J, leaving 23 bases between. The germline V gene encodes CDR1 LGHNT and CDR2 FRNRAP. This CDR3 spans 19 amino acids. The CDR3 sequence: CASGLVPGRLEGIPYEQYV. CDR3 sequence (DNA): TGTGCTAGTGGTTTGGTACCGGGGAGGTTAGAGGGAATCCCCTACGAGCAGTACGTC.

The rearrangement joins TRBV4-1 to TRBJ1-4, with 9 bases fitting TRBD1. The CDR3 contains 16 residues. The V gene's germline CDR1 is MGHRA and CDR2 YSYEKL. V shed 2 bases, J shed 5 bases, and the junction held 6 bases outside the gene matches. CDR3 residues: CASSQWGQGLNEKLFF. CDR3 in DNA: TGCGCCAGCAGCCAATGGGGACAGGGACTAAATGAAAAACTGTTTTTT.

J is TRBJ2-5 and V is TRBV21-1; the D call in the table, TRBD2, was not verified against the DNA. TRBV21-1 is termed a pseudogene. The CDR3 covers 15 residues. CDR3 sequence: CASSKVGSTRETQYF. CDR3 coding DNA: TGTGCCAGCAGCAAAGTAGGGAGCACGAGGGAGACCCAGTACTTC.

The V and J genes are TRBV10-1 and TRBJ1-5; D unresolved. The germline gives CDR1 WNHNN, CDR2 SYGVQD (reference sequence). CDR3 length equals 15 residues. Deletions cut 0 bases from V and 3 bases from J, with 9 bases between. The CDR3 sequence is CASSESTGNNQPQHF. In DNA form, the CDR3 reads TGCGCCAGCAGTGAGTCGACGGGTAACAATCAGCCCCAGCATTTT.

There are a few counts of this clone. The genes are TRBV5-1 and TRBJ2-7; 8 bases fit TRBD2. The CDR3 is 14 residues long. V was pared by 0 bases and J by 4 bases, with 3 bases of the junction left unmatched. From germline, CDR1 is SGHRS and CDR2 YFSETQ. For the CDR3, the DNA is TGCGCCAGCAGCTTGGACGGACTAGCTTACGAGCAGTACGTC. Translated: CASSLDGLAYEQYV.

As to this clone: The sample carries other DNA sequences with the same CDR3. The chain couples TRBV6-6 to TRBJ1-1; D unresolved. This CDR3 contains 14 residues. In germline, CDR1 is MNHNY, CDR2 SVGAGI (reference sequence). V dropped 0 bases and J dropped 2 bases, with 7 bases sitting between them. CDR3 in amino acids: CASSYSEGNTEAFF. As DNA, the CDR3 is TGTGCCAGCAGTTACTCAGAGGGAAACACTGAAGCTTTCTTT.

The J gene is TRBJ1-3, the V gene TRBV27; unclear D gene. Germline V CDR1 and CDR2: MNHEY, SMNVEV (reference sequence). Trimming pared 8 bases from V and 1 base from J, leaving 18 bases between. The CDR3 consists of 16 residues. CDR3 nucleotides: TGTGCCAGCGCCGCGAGAGACGGGTTTTCTGGAAACACCATATATTTT. This sequence encodes CASAARDGFSGNTIYF.

The V and J genes are TRBV6-6 and TRBJ1-5; maybe TRBD1 (6 bases). V gave up 6 bases and J gave up 0 bases, with 9 bases separating them. CDR1 and CDR2 (germline): MNHNY, SVGAGI (reference sequence). CDR3 size: 14 residues. The CDR3 region has the DNA TGTGCCAGCAGGGACAGCGATAGCAATCAGCCCCAGCATTTT. It translates to CASRDSDSNQPQHF.

This chain links TRBV6-5 with TRBJ1-6; possible D gene TRBD1, 5 bases. Trimming pared 5 bases from V and 9 bases from J, leaving 11 bases between. This CDR3 comprises 13 residues. The germline V gene encodes CDR1 MNHEY and CDR2 SVGAGI. The CDR3 spells CASSIQDSSPLHF. In nucleotides, the CDR3 is TGTGCCAGCAGTATCCAAGACAGTTCACCCCTCCACTTT.

The chain recombines TRBV4-3 with TRBJ2-7; D call uncertain. Germline CDR1 is LGHNA and CDR2 is YSLEER. The CDR3 length is 13 residues. The V gene lost 0 bases and the J gene lost 7 bases, with 10 bases spanning the gap. CDR3 in DNA: TGCGCCAGCAGCCAAGATAGAAGGCGGGAGCAGTACTTC. Its translation: CASSQDRRREQYF.

This clone was detected once. The rearrangement joins TRBV13 to TRBJ2-1; 11 bases align to TRBD2. This CDR3 comprises 19 residues. In germline, CDR1 is PRHDT, CDR2 FYEKMQ (reference sequence). After removal of 0 bases from V and 3 bases from J, the junction contained 10 bases not matched to a gene. Here the CDR3 DNA reads TGTGCCAGCAGCTTAGGTTTTAGCGGGGGGGCCGTAGGCTACAATGAGCAGTTCTTC. Amino acid sequence: CASSLGFSGGAVGYNEQFF.

The chain combines TRBV9 with TRBJ2-1; D gene uncertain. The CDR3 runs to 14 residues. Germline V gene sequence: CDR1 SGDLS, CDR2 YYNGEE. Trimming shortened V by 2 bases and J by 2 bases, and 8 bases separated the two germline ends. The chain's CDR3 is CASSVGTAYNEQFF. For the CDR3, the DNA is TGTGCCAGCAGCGTTGGTACAGCCTACAATGAGCAGTTCTTC.

The V gene is TRBV5-4, the J gene TRBJ2-7, with TRBD1 identical over 8 bases. The CDR3 extends over 14 amino acids. With 0 bases clipped from V and 5 bases from J, the junction kept 4 bases outside the gene matches. Germline V CDR1 and CDR2: SGHNT, YYREEE (reference sequence). The DNA of the CDR3 is TGTGCCAGCAGCTTGGACAGGGGGGTCAACGAGCAGTACGTC. It is translated as CASSLDRGVNEQYV.

V is TRBV7-9 and J is TRBJ2-4; unclear D gene. V gave up 5 bases and J gave up 0 bases, with 14 bases separating them. Germline V gene lookup returns CDR1 SEHNR and CDR2 FQNEAQ (reference sequence). The CDR3 is 16 residues long. In DNA form, the CDR3 reads TGTGCCAGCAGCCCCGAAGGCGGCCTAGCCAAAAACATTCAGTACTTC. Translated: CASSPEGGLAKNIQYF.

The chain couples TRBV6-1 to TRBJ2-1; 10 nucleotides line up with TRBD1. V shed 5 bases, J shed 5 bases, and the junction held 6 bases outside the gene matches. Germline values: CDR1 MNHNS, CDR2 SASEGT. CDR3 length: 15 residues. CDR3 sequence: CASSSDRGFNNEQFF. CDR3 nucleotides: TGTGCCAGCAGTTCGGACAGGGGGTTCAACAATGAGCAGTTCTTC.

The rearrangement joins TRBV27 to TRBJ1-2; D perhaps matches TRBD1 (5 bases). V was cut by 0 bases and J by 4 bases, with 15 bases left in between. Looked up from germline, CDR1 is MNHEY and CDR2 is SMNVEV (reference sequence). The CDR3 extends over 16 amino acids. CDR3 sequence (DNA): TGTGCCAGCAGTTTATCAGTGGTTGGGGGACTCTATGGCTACACCTTC. Translated: CASSLSVVGGLYGYTF.

The chain carries TRBV2 and TRBJ2-6, with 8 bases matching TRBD1. Looked up from germline, CDR1 is SNHLY and CDR2 is FYNNEI. The CDR3 totals 17 residues. The V and J ends lost 9 bases and 0 bases, in that order; junction bases with no gene match: 10. The CDR3 DNA is TGTGCCAGGAATGCGGGACAGGCTCTCTCTGGGGCCAACGTCCTGACTTTC. Amino acid sequence: CARNAGQALSGANVLTF.

This rearrangement joins TRBV10-3 to TRBJ2-4; 9 bases map to TRBD2. The CDR3 runs to 14 residues. CDR1 is ENHRY, CDR2 SYGVKD, per germline. After removal of 3 bases from V and 10 bases from J, the junction contained 7 bases not matched to a gene. Here the CDR3 reads CAISERAGGQIQYF. For the CDR3, the DNA is TGTGCCATCAGTGAAAGGGCGGGGGGGCAAATTCAGTACTTC.

The chain uses TRBV7-3 and TRBJ2-2; TRBD2 aligns across 10 bases. J gave up 2 bases and V 5 bases, and 2 bases lay outside the gene matches. Germline CDR1 and CDR2: SGHTA and FQGTGA. The CDR3 loop spans 15 amino acids. CDR3 region: CASSRTSGNTGELFF. DNA of the CDR3: TGTGCCAGCAGCCGGACTAGCGGAAACACCGGGGAGCTGTTTTTT.

V is TRBV6-6 and J is TRBJ2-3; the match to TRBD1 covers 9 bases. Per germline, CDR1 MNHNY and CDR2 SVGAGI (reference sequence). V was pared by 8 bases and J by 7 bases, with 10 bases of the junction left unmatched. CDR3 length equals 14 residues. CDR3 bases: TGTGCCAGCCAACGGACAGGGGACCGTCATACGCAGTATTTT. Its translation is CASQRTGDRHTQYF.

The chain has TRBV19 and TRBJ1-6, with unresolved D. Germline V gives CDR1 LNHDA, CDR2 SQIVND (reference sequence). This CDR3 has 15 amino acids. Between the trimmed V and J ends, which lost 5 bases and 9 bases, there was a span of 17 bases. The CDR3 DNA sequence: TGTGCCAGTAGTCCCCGCGGGGAAGGAGGTTCACCCCTCCACTTT. The encoded protein is CASSPRGEGGSPLHF. Full variable domain (missing parts from reference TRBV19 and TRBJ1-6): DGGITQSPKYLFRKEGQNVTLSCEQNLNHDAMYWYRQDPGQGLRLIYYSQIVNDFQKGDIAEGYSVSREKKESFPLTVTSAQKNPTAFYLCASSPRGEGGSPLHFGNGTRLTVT.

The chain employs TRBV27 and TRBJ2-1; TRBD2 matches 9 bases. The trim removed 8 bases at V and 8 bases at J, leaving 16 bases unmatched. This CDR3 is built from 16 residues. Germline loops: CDR1 MNHEY, CDR2 SMNVEV (reference sequence). The CDR3 DNA sequence: TGTGCCAGCGGAGACCTTGGCGGGGGGGCCTCTCATGAGCAGTTCTTC. Amino acids: CASGDLGGGASHEQFF.

This clone was detected once. The rearrangement joins TRBV6-5 to TRBJ2-1; D perhaps matches TRBD1 (6 bases). The CDR3 is 11 residues long. In germline, CDR1 is MNHEY, CDR2 SVGAGI. The V end lost 5 bases, the J end lost 10 bases, and 9 bases lay between the germline ends. The CDR3 region has the DNA TGTGCCAGCAGTGAAACAGGGGAGCAGTTCTTC. It specifies CASSETGEQFF.

The chain carries TRBV29-1 and TRBJ2-1; 7 positions match TRBD2. CDR1 is SQVTM, CDR2 ANQGSEA, per germline. The CDR3 runs 14 residues. J was trimmed by 5 bases and V by 3 bases; bases with no gene match: 7. The CDR3 protein is CSVDLRGVNNEQFF. In nucleotides, the CDR3 is TGCAGCGTTGATCTCCGGGGGGTTAACAATGAGCAGTTCTTC.